Following are 18 T cell receptor beta chains from one sample sequenced in a study of T-cell reconstitution after alpha-beta-depleted transplantation in children. It was with unique molecular identifiers that the TCRbeta library was prepared. TCRdb passed the PCR reads through MiXCR, listing each CDR3 protein once. Of about 1,000,000 distinct CDR3 sequences detected, roughly 31% appear once; the ten largest clones hold 28%. The sample here was PBMCs, mostly from graft donor cells, taken 360 days after TCRalphabeta/CD19-depleted stem cell transplant. Receptor source: a boy under three years old who had a stem cell transplant for SCID, so the T cells may come from the graft donor.

This chain links TRBV20-1 with TRBJ1-1; D remains unclear. Trimming removed 1 base from V and 8 bases from J, with 8 bases in between. The CDR3 is made up of 11 amino acids. Germline V gene sequence: CDR1 DFQATT, CDR2 SNEGSKA (reference sequence). The CDR3 here is CSARGVVEAFF. In DNA form, the CDR3 reads TGCAGTGCTAGAGGGGTAGTCGAAGCTTTCTTT.

This clonotype has only one observation. The chain is built from TRBV28 and TRBJ1-1; a weak D match, TRBD1 (6 bases). There are 14 residues in the CDR3. Trimming took off 11 bases at V and 2 bases at J, with 18 bases between the two ends. Germline-derived CDR1 and CDR2 are MDHEN and SYDVKM. DNA of the CDR3: TGTGCCTCCGGACAGCCACTCATTAACACTGAAGCTTTCTTT. Residues: CASGQPLINTEAFF. The variable domain in full, with the rest retrieved from reference TRBV28 and TRBJ1-1, is DVKVTQSSRYLVKRTGEKVFLECVQDMDHENMFWYRQDPGLGLRLIYFSYDVKMKEKGDIPEGYSVSREKKERFSLILESASTNQTSMYLCASGQPLINTEAFFGQGTRLTVV.

This clonotype has just a few counts. The J gene is TRBJ2-3, the V gene TRBV4-2, with 12 bases aligning to TRBD2. Trimming at V came to 4 bases and at J to 2 bases, leaving 13 bases not matched to a gene. The germline CDR1 and CDR2 sequences are LGHNA and YNFKEQ. The CDR3 consists of 19 residues. The CDR3 here is CASSLNAVSSGGATDTQYF. Written as DNA, the CDR3 is TGTGCCAGCAGCCTTAACGCCGTTTCTAGCGGGGGGGCCACAGATACGCAGTATTTT.

There are a few counts of this clonotype. The V call is TRBV20-1, the J call TRBJ2-5; 7 bases align to TRBD1. Trimming removed 6 bases from V and 2 bases from J; junction bases left unmatched: 9. The CDR3 is made up of 14 amino acids. Germline V CDR1 and CDR2: DFQATT, SNEGSKA (reference sequence). DNA for the CDR3: TGCAGTGCCAACCCGGGACAGTCTCAAGAGACCCAGTACTTC. Encoded protein: CSANPGQSQETQYF.

The chain recombines TRBV29-1 with TRBJ2-1; D is unclear. Germline CDR1 is SQVTM and CDR2 is ANQGSEA. The CDR3 has 12 residues. CDR3 nucleotide sequence: TGCAGTACCCGGACGGCTCACAATGAGCAGTTCTTC. As protein: CSTRTAHNEQFF.

The V and J genes are TRBV4-2 and TRBJ2-5; D possibly corresponds to TRBD2 (6 bases). Per the germline V gene, CDR1 is LGHNA and CDR2 is YNFKEQ. This CDR3 is 16 amino acids long. V was clipped by 1 base and J by 7 bases, with 19 bases between them. The CDR3: CASSQVTGTPGGTQYF. The DNA for the CDR3 is TGTGCCAGCAGCCAAGTGACCGGGACTCCTGGGGGGACCCAGTACTTC.

V gene TRBV29-1 combines with J gene TRBJ1-2, with 7 positions matching TRBD1. Germline V gene lookup returns CDR1 SQVTM and CDR2 ANQGSEA. The CDR3 has 12 residues. After removal of 6 bases from V and 3 bases from J, the junction contained 4 bases not matched to a gene. The CDR3 DNA sequence: TGCAGCGTGCTGACAGGGTACTATGGCTACACCTTC. Translated: CSVLTGYYGYTF.

This clonotype has just a few counts. The rearrangement joins TRBV10-3 to TRBJ2-5, with TRBD1 as a possible D gene (6 bases). The CDR3 sequence is 13 residues long. Germline V gene lookup returns CDR1 ENHRY and CDR2 SYGVKD. The germline V and J ends were trimmed by 3 bases and 2 bases, with 7 bases remaining between them. The CDR3 region is CAISEQGQETQYF. CDR3 coding DNA: TGTGCCATCAGTGAACAGGGTCAAGAGACCCAGTACTTC.

The sample holds a few counts of this clonotype. This chain joins TRBV10-3 and TRBJ2-7, with 10 bases identical to TRBD1. The J segment lost 2 bases and the V segment lost 1 base, leaving 5 bases of the junction unmatched. The germline gives CDR1 ENHRY, CDR2 SYGVKD. CDR3 length equals 16 residues. The DNA for the CDR3 is TGTGCCATCAGTGAGTTGGAAGGGACAGGGGCCTACGAGCAGTACTTC. As protein: CAISELEGTGAYEQYF.

The rearrangement links TRBV5-1 to TRBJ1-2; D might be TRBD1 (6 bases). The ends were cut back, 4 bases at V and 6 bases at J, with 13 bases in the middle. Germline CDR1 is SGHRS and CDR2 is YFSETQ. The CDR3 is 13 amino acids. Written as DNA, the CDR3 is TGCGCCAGCAGCCTACAGGGCCGCAATGGCTACACCTTC. This gives the protein CASSLQGRNGYTF.

J is TRBJ2-5 and V is TRBV2, with D possibly TRBD1 on 5 matching bases. The V and J ends lost 7 bases and 4 bases respectively, with 13 bases between them. The CDR3 is made up of 13 amino acids. Germline loops: CDR1 SNHLY, CDR2 FYNNEI. The CDR3 is CASKMQGPETQYF. In DNA form, the CDR3 reads TGTGCCAGCAAGATGCAGGGCCCAGAGACCCAGTACTTC. Full variable domain (rest looked up from reference TRBV2 and TRBJ2-5): EPEVTQTPSHQVTQMGQEVILRCVPISNHLYFYWYRQILGQKVEFLVSFYNNEISEKSEIFDDQFSVERPDGSNFTLKIRSTKLEDSAMYFCASKMQGPETQYFGPGTRLLVL.

The chain carries TRBV6-5 and TRBJ2-3; 7 positions agree with TRBD2. V gave up 2 bases and J gave up 7 bases; unmatched junction bases: 12. Per the germline V gene, CDR1 is MNHEY and CDR2 is SVGAGI. The CDR3 sequence is 16 residues long. CDR3 in amino acids: CASSYGASTSAHTQYF. DNA of the CDR3: TGTGCCAGCAGTTACGGGGCCAGTACTAGCGCCCATACGCAGTATTTT.

The CDR3 here is CASSPGVISEQYF. The CDR3 DNA reads as TGTGCCAGCTCACCAGGGGTCATCAGCGAGCAGTACTTC. The chain carries TRBV18 and TRBJ2-7; D call uncertain. Trimming took 2 bases from V and 6 from J, leaving 11 bases between them. Looked up from germline, CDR1 is KGHSH and CDR2 is LQKENI. This CDR3 is 13 amino acids long.

This rearrangement joins TRBV4-2 to TRBJ2-7, with D tentatively TRBD1 or TRBD2 (5 bases each). With 2 bases removed from V and 3 bases from J, the gap between germline ends came to 14 bases. The germline gives CDR1 LGHNA, CDR2 YNFKEQ. The CDR3 runs 15 residues. CDR3 sequence: CASSQNRDPDYEQYF. As DNA, the CDR3 is TGTGCCAGCAGCCAAAACCGGGACCCAGACTACGAGCAGTACTTC.

This chain links TRBV5-1 with TRBJ2-2; D call uncertain. With 4 bases removed from V and 5 bases from J, the gap between germline ends came to 15 bases. This CDR3 has 15 residues. CDR1 is SGHRS, CDR2 YFSETQ, per germline. The CDR3 DNA sequence: TGCGCCAGCAGCCCGTCCTCTCAAGGGACCGGGGAGCTGTTTTTT. Translation: CASSPSSQGTGELFF. Combining the CDR3 with reference TRBV5-1 and TRBJ2-2 gives the whole variable domain KAGVTQTPRYLIKTRGQQVTLSCSPISGHRSVSWYQQTPGQGLQFLFEYFSETQRNKGNFPGRFSGRQFSNSRSEMNVSTLELGDSALYLCASSPSSQGTGELFFGEGSRLTVL.

In this sample, this clonotype turned up a few times. This chain uses TRBV3-1 with TRBJ2-1; 8 nucleotides line up with TRBD2. The V gene end was trimmed by 2 bases and the J gene end by 2 bases; junction bases not matched to a gene: 2. The CDR3 runs to 15 residues. Germline V lookup: CDR1 LGHDT, CDR2 YNNKEL (reference sequence). The CDR3 sequence: CASSQTGGPYNEQFF. CDR3 nucleotide sequence: TGTGCCAGCAGCCAAACGGGGGGGCCCTACAATGAGCAGTTCTTC.

In its sample, this clonotype was seen a few times. This chain joins TRBV5-1 and TRBJ2-5, with TRBD2 matching 10 bases. In germline, CDR1 is SGHRS, CDR2 YFSETQ. Unmatched junction bases numbered 7, after V lost 0 bases and J lost 5 bases. This CDR3 is 16 amino acids long. The CDR3 here is CASSLVGAGGPETQYF. Here the CDR3 DNA reads TGCGCCAGCAGCTTGGTCGGAGCGGGGGGGCCGGAGACCCAGTACTTC.

This clonotype has a count of ten or more. J is TRBJ2-5 and V is TRBV27; 8 positions match TRBD1. Germline trimming cut 5 bases from V and 2 bases from J; bases unmatched to any gene: 10. The CDR3 is made up of 16 amino acids. Germline loops: CDR1 MNHEY, CDR2 SMNVEV (reference sequence). CDR3: CASSQRTGLIQETQYF. In nucleotides, the CDR3 is TGTGCCAGCAGTCAGCGGACAGGGCTAATTCAAGAGACCCAGTACTTC.